Listed below are T cell receptor beta chains from one sample, sequenced in a study of cytomegalovirus exposure and HLA in healthy donors. Using immunoSEQ multiplex PCR, the repertoire was profiled, and TCRdb retains in-frame clones only, with some absent. The sample lists roughly 270,000 clones, roughly 90% occurring once. Sequencing was carried out using PBMCs. The receptors originated from a woman aged 18-35 years in good health and CMV-seronegative. Each CDR3 is given with its conserved first and last residue. The order of the fields is J gene, D gene, V gene, clone size, CDR3 protein, CDR3 DNA. A D gene is named only where the DNA matches it firmly. Clone size is given for some rows only: seen once, a few or many times, or a class if the clone is expanded.

j_call: TRBJ2-3; d_call: TRBD2; v_call: TRBV18; clone_size: -; cdr3_aa: CASSSWTSWATDTQYF; cdr3_nt: TGTGCCAGCTCATCCTGGACTAGCTGGGCCACAGATACGCAGTATTTT
j_call: TRBJ2-1; d_call: -; v_call: TRBV14; clone_size: -; cdr3_aa: CASSRRMEERLYNEQFF; cdr3_nt: TGTGCCAGCAGCCGACGCATGGAGGAGAGACTCTACAATGAGCAGTTCTTC
j_call: TRBJ2-5; d_call: TRBD2; v_call: TRBV5-1; clone_size: -; cdr3_aa: CASSSQLAGGLETQYF; cdr3_nt: TGCGCCAGCAGCTCCCAATTAGCGGGAGGGCTAGAGACCCAGTACTTC
j_call: TRBJ2-3; d_call: -; v_call: TRBV9; clone_size: -; cdr3_aa: CASSVEVGITDTQYF; cdr3_nt: TGTGCCAGCAGCGTAGAGGTGGGCATCACAGATACGCAGTATTTT
j_call: TRBJ1-5; d_call: TRBD1; v_call: TRBV5-1; clone_size: few; cdr3_aa: CASSLSGQGGQPQHF; cdr3_nt: TGCGCCAGCAGCTTGAGCGGACAGGGAGGTCAGCCCCAGCATTTT
j_call: TRBJ1-1; d_call: -; v_call: TRBV6-1; clone_size: -; cdr3_aa: CASSVGGNTEAFF; cdr3_nt: TGTGCCAGCAGTGTTGGAGGGAACACTGAAGCTTTCTTT
j_call: TRBJ2-7; d_call: TRBD1; v_call: TRBV18; clone_size: -; cdr3_aa: CASSPKQGWYEQYF; cdr3_nt: TGTGCCAGCTCACCCAAACAGGGGTGGTACGAGCAGTACTTC
j_call: TRBJ2-5; d_call: -; v_call: TRBV5-1; clone_size: -; cdr3_aa: CASSLSGRDQETQYF; cdr3_nt: TGCGCCAGCAGCTTGAGTGGGCGGGACCAAGAGACCCAGTACTTC
j_call: TRBJ2-3; d_call: -; v_call: TRBV5-6; clone_size: -; cdr3_aa: CASSFLDTDTQYF; cdr3_nt: TGTGCCAGCAGCTTTCTAGACACAGATACGCAGTATTTT
j_call: TRBJ1-2; d_call: -; v_call: TRBV5-6; clone_size: -; cdr3_aa: CASSLSRTLVYGYTF; cdr3_nt: TGTGCCAGCAGCTTGAGTAGGACACTTGTCTATGGCTACACCTTC
j_call: TRBJ1-2; d_call: -; v_call: TRBV15; clone_size: -; cdr3_aa: CATSSSDGYTF; cdr3_nt: TGTGCCACCAGCAGTTCTGATGGCTACACCTTC
j_call: TRBJ2-7; d_call: TRBD1; v_call: TRBV11-2; clone_size: -; cdr3_aa: CASSLEHSDRAEQYF; cdr3_nt: TGTGCCAGCAGCTTAGAGCACTCGGACAGGGCGGAGCAGTACTTC
j_call: TRBJ2-4; d_call: -; v_call: TRBV2; clone_size: -; cdr3_aa: CASRKDTENIQYF; cdr3_nt: TGTGCCAGCAGGAAGGACACGGAAAACATTCAGTACTTC
j_call: TRBJ1-3; d_call: -; v_call: TRBV21-1; clone_size: once; cdr3_aa: CASPGRVFGNTIYF; cdr3_nt: TGTGCCAGCCCCGGTAGAGTCTTTGGAAACACCATATATTTT
j_call: TRBJ2-1; d_call: -; v_call: TRBV7-9; clone_size: -; cdr3_aa: CASTDNEQFF; cdr3_nt: TGTGCCAGCACTGACAATGAGCAGTTCTTC
j_call: TRBJ2-2; d_call: TRBD2; v_call: TRBV7-3; clone_size: -; cdr3_aa: CASSLTPLAGGPDTGELFF; cdr3_nt: TGTGCCAGCAGCTTAACTCCTCTAGCGGGAGGGCCTGACACCGGGGAGCTGTTTTTT
j_call: TRBJ1-1; d_call: -; v_call: TRBV9; clone_size: once; cdr3_aa: CASSADPKGGEAFF; cdr3_nt: TGTGCCAGCAGCGCCGACCCTAAGGGGGGGGAAGCTTTCTTT
j_call: TRBJ2-3; d_call: -; v_call: TRBV7-2; clone_size: -; cdr3_aa: CASSLAPGLTDTQYF; cdr3_nt: TGTGCCAGCAGCTTAGCGCCTGGGCTGACAGATACGCAGTATTTT
j_call: TRBJ2-7; d_call: TRBD2; v_call: TRBV7-2; clone_size: -; cdr3_aa: CASSEQAGGYEQYF; cdr3_nt: TGTGCCAGCAGCGAACAAGCGGGAGGCTACGAGCAGTACTTC
j_call: TRBJ2-7; d_call: TRBD1; v_call: TRBV6-1; clone_size: -; cdr3_aa: CASKRDRGTYEQYF; cdr3_nt: TGTGCCAGTAAGCGGGACAGGGGTACCTACGAGCAGTACTTC
j_call: TRBJ1-5; d_call: -; v_call: TRBV28; clone_size: -; cdr3_aa: CASSRNSNQPQHF; cdr3_nt: TGTGCCAGCAGTCGTAATAGCAATCAGCCCCAGCATTTT
j_call: TRBJ2-1; d_call: TRBD1; v_call: TRBV10-2; clone_size: once; cdr3_aa: CASRGTGAHNEQFF; cdr3_nt: TGCGCCAGCAGGGGGACAGGGGCGCACAATGAGCAGTTCTTC
j_call: TRBJ2-7; d_call: TRBD2; v_call: TRBV13; clone_size: -; cdr3_aa: CASSNLGREGPSYEQYF; cdr3_nt: TGTGCCAGCAGCAATCTGGGGCGGGAGGGCCCCTCCTACGAGCAGTACTTC
j_call: TRBJ1-2; d_call: TRBD1; v_call: TRBV7-3; clone_size: -; cdr3_aa: CASSLRQGARDYGYTF; cdr3_nt: TGTGCCAGCAGCTTACGACAGGGGGCGCGTGACTATGGCTACACCTTC
j_call: TRBJ1-2; d_call: -; v_call: TRBV28; clone_size: few; cdr3_aa: CASSLPGYGYTF; cdr3_nt: TGTGCCAGCAGCCTCCCAGGCTATGGCTACACCTTC
j_call: TRBJ1-2; d_call: -; v_call: TRBV6-5; clone_size: -; cdr3_aa: CASRRGTQNYGYTF; cdr3_nt: TGTGCCAGCAGAAGAGGCACCCAGAACTATGGCTACACCTTC
j_call: TRBJ2-3; d_call: TRBD1; v_call: TRBV18; clone_size: once; cdr3_aa: CASSPRQGTTDTQYF; cdr3_nt: TGTGCCAGCTCACCCCGACAGGGGACCACAGATACGCAGTATTTT
j_call: TRBJ2-1; d_call: TRBD2; v_call: TRBV6-5; clone_size: -; cdr3_aa: CASRGLAGVEQFF; cdr3_nt: TGTGCCAGCAGGGGACTAGCGGGAGTTGAGCAGTTCTTC
j_call: TRBJ2-1; d_call: -; v_call: TRBV27; clone_size: -; cdr3_aa: CASSFPGVNEQFF; cdr3_nt: TGTGCCAGCAGTTTCCCGGGAGTCAATGAGCAGTTCTTC
j_call: TRBJ2-7; d_call: -; v_call: TRBV18; clone_size: -; cdr3_aa: CASSPPSTTYEQYF; cdr3_nt: TGTGCCAGCTCACCACCCAGTACTACCTACGAGCAGTACTTC
j_call: TRBJ2-3; d_call: TRBD2; v_call: TRBV9; clone_size: -; cdr3_aa: CASSVGGRAGTDTQYF; cdr3_nt: TGTGCCAGCAGCGTTGGCGGGAGGGCCGGTACAGATACGCAGTATTTT
j_call: TRBJ2-1; d_call: TRBD2; v_call: TRBV29-1; clone_size: once; cdr3_aa: CSVKQRLAVYNEQFF; cdr3_nt: TGCAGCGTGAAACAGAGGCTAGCGGTTTACAATGAGCAGTTCTTC
j_call: TRBJ2-7; d_call: -; v_call: TRBV6-5; clone_size: -; cdr3_aa: CASSSMEITYEQYF; cdr3_nt: TGTGCCAGCAGTTCGATGGAGATTACTTACGAGCAGTACTTC
j_call: TRBJ2-7; d_call: TRBD2; v_call: TRBV28; clone_size: -; cdr3_aa: CASRKGVGEGEQYF; cdr3_nt: TGTGCCAGCCGGAAAGGAGTAGGGGAGGGCGAGCAGTACTTC
j_call: TRBJ2-1; d_call: -; v_call: TRBV9; clone_size: -; cdr3_aa: CASSVVTNREQFF; cdr3_nt: TGTGCCAGCAGCGTAGTAACCAACCGGGAGCAGTTCTTC
j_call: TRBJ2-1; d_call: TRBD2; v_call: TRBV28; clone_size: -; cdr3_aa: CASEGTSGRNEQFF; cdr3_nt: TGTGCCAGCGAGGGGACTAGCGGGAGAAATGAGCAGTTCTTC
j_call: TRBJ1-3; d_call: TRBD1; v_call: TRBV6-6; clone_size: -; cdr3_aa: CASRPSQGWSGNTIYF; cdr3_nt: TGTGCCAGCAGGCCGTCACAGGGGTGGTCTGGAAACACCATATATTTT
j_call: TRBJ1-3; d_call: TRBD1; v_call: TRBV25-1; clone_size: -; cdr3_aa: CASSAGTVGNTIYF; cdr3_nt: TGTGCCAGCAGTGCCGGGACAGTCGGAAACACCATATATTTT
j_call: TRBJ2-6; d_call: -; v_call: TRBV27; clone_size: -; cdr3_aa: CASSLSSLNVLTF; cdr3_nt: TGTGCCAGCAGTTTATCCAGTTTGAACGTCCTGACTTTC
j_call: TRBJ2-4; d_call: -; v_call: TRBV6-1; clone_size: -; cdr3_aa: CASSDGLLGGAKNIQYF; cdr3_nt: TGTGCCAGCAGTGACGGGTTGCTAGGAGGGGCCAAAAACATTCAGTACTTC
j_call: TRBJ1-2; d_call: TRBD1; v_call: TRBV5-6; clone_size: -; cdr3_aa: CASSLEDREGYTF; cdr3_nt: TGTGCCAGCAGCTTGGAGGACAGGGAAGGCTACACCTTC
j_call: TRBJ1-2; d_call: -; v_call: TRBV10-3; clone_size: -; cdr3_aa: CAISESPGYGYTF; cdr3_nt: TGTGCCATCAGTGAGTCCCCAGGCTATGGCTACACCTTC
j_call: TRBJ1-1; d_call: -; v_call: TRBV27; clone_size: -; cdr3_aa: CASSFGRVNTEAFF; cdr3_nt: TGTGCCAGCAGTTTCGGCAGGGTGAACACTGAAGCTTTCTTT
j_call: TRBJ2-3; d_call: TRBD2; v_call: TRBV6-5; clone_size: -; cdr3_aa: CASSFGTSGSTDTQYF; cdr3_nt: TGTGCCAGCAGTTTCGGGACTAGCGGGTCCACAGATACGCAGTATTTT
j_call: TRBJ2-1; d_call: TRBD2; v_call: TRBV27; clone_size: -; cdr3_aa: CASLKRTSGMEYNEQFF; cdr3_nt: TGTGCCAGCCTTAAACGGACTAGCGGGATGGAATACAATGAGCAGTTCTTC
j_call: TRBJ2-1; d_call: TRBD1; v_call: TRBV4-3; clone_size: -; cdr3_aa: CASSQDRQGAYNEQFF; cdr3_nt: TGCGCCAGCAGCCAAGATAGACAGGGGGCTTACAATGAGCAGTTCTTC
j_call: TRBJ1-1; d_call: TRBD1; v_call: TRBV10-3; clone_size: -; cdr3_aa: CAISESRGLNTEAFF; cdr3_nt: TGTGCCATCAGTGAGTCTAGGGGGCTGAACACTGAAGCTTTCTTT